The 14 T cell receptor beta chains below come from one sample, sequenced in a study of cytomegalovirus exposure and HLA in healthy donors. 60 Vbeta and 13 Jbeta primers were used in PCR. Repertoires were generated with immunoSEQ multiplex PCR, while TCRdb's copy carries only in-frame clones and drops some. The table records around 160,000 clones, over 70% of them present only once. Sequencing was carried out using PBMCs. The receptors shown here come from a woman aged 40-49 years in good health and CMV-seropositive.

The rearrangement uses TRBV5-1 and TRBJ2-3, with a tentative D call TRBD1 (5 bases). CDR1 and CDR2 (germline): SGHRS, YFSETQ. Trimming took 0 bases from V and 6 from J, leaving 17 bases between them. CDR3 length: 16 amino acids. The CDR3 protein is CASSLGDSKGWDTQYF. CDR3 sequence (DNA): TGCGCCAGCAGCTTGGGAGACAGTAAAGGTTGGGATACGCAGTATTTT.

The chain links TRBV5-1 to TRBJ2-7; 7 nucleotides line up with TRBD1. J gave up 2 bases and V 4 bases, and 6 bases lay outside the gene matches. Per germline, CDR1 SGHRS and CDR2 YFSETQ. The CDR3 is 14 residues long. The CDR3 protein is CASSATGTTYEQYF. The CDR3 DNA reads TGCGCCAGCAGCGCGACAGGGACCACCTACGAGCAGTACTTC.

This chain links TRBV6-5 with TRBJ1-2; the match to TRBD1 covers 7 bases. After removal of 6 bases from V and 5 bases from J, the junction contained 6 bases not matched to a gene. This CDR3 comprises 13 residues. Germline V gene sequence: CDR1 MNHEY, CDR2 SVGAGI. CDR3 region: CASSNGQVYGYTF. As DNA, the CDR3 is TGTGCCAGCAGCAACGGACAGGTTTATGGCTACACCTTC.

There are a few counts of this clone. The genes are TRBV9 and TRBJ2-1; 9 bases agree with TRBD2. Germline CDR1 and CDR2: SGDLS and YYNGEE. There are 19 residues in the CDR3. J was trimmed by 8 bases and V by 0 bases; bases with no gene match: 18. The CDR3: CASSVGWGGSGGRRDEQFF. The CDR3 DNA follows: TGTGCCAGCAGCGTAGGCTGGGGGGGAAGCGGGGGGCGGAGGGATGAGCAGTTCTTC. Supplemented by reference TRBV9 and TRBJ2-1, the full variable domain reads DSGVTQTPKHLITATGQRVTLRCSPRSGDLSVYWYQQSLDQGLQFLIQYYNGEERAKGNILERFSAQQFPDLHSELNLSSLELGDSALYFCASSVGWGGSGGRRDEQFFGPGTRLTVL.

The chain recombines TRBV7-6 with TRBJ2-3, with TRBD2 matching 11 bases. V dropped 5 bases and J dropped 4; count of bases not matched to a gene: 5. CDR3 size: 15 residues. The germline CDR1 and CDR2 sequences are SGHVS and FNYEAQ. CDR3 protein: CASSAGTSGADTQYF. The CDR3 coding sequence is TGTGCCAGCAGCGCGGGGACTAGCGGAGCAGATACGCAGTATTTT. The full variable domain, in which reference TRBV7-6 and TRBJ2-3 provide the parts outside the CDR3, is GAGVSQSPRYKVTKRGQDVALRCDPISGHVSLYWYRQALGQGPEFLTYFNYEAQQDKSGLPNDRFSAERPEGSISTLTIQRTEQRDSAMYRCASSAGTSGADTQYFGPGTRLTVL.

This sequence joins TRBV2 and TRBJ1-5; 8 bases map to TRBD1. With 4 bases clipped from V and 7 bases from J, the junction kept 12 bases outside the gene matches. The CDR3 runs 16 residues. Germline V CDR1 and CDR2: SNHLY, FYNNEI. In DNA form, the CDR3 reads TGTGCCAGCAGTGGGCAGGGGGCGAGGTGGGAACAGCCCCAGCATTTT. Its translation is CASSGQGARWEQPQHF.

Concerning this clone: The same CDR3 also results from other DNA sequences found in this sample. The chain uses TRBV14 and TRBJ2-7, with TRBD2 matching 8 bases. The CDR3 loop spans 15 amino acids. The germline CDR1 and CDR2 sequences are SGHDN and FVKESK. V lost 1 base, J lost 0 bases, and 2 bases stayed unmatched. The chain's CDR3 is CASSQGTSISYEQYF. As DNA, the CDR3 is TGTGCCAGCAGCCAAGGGACTAGCATCTCCTACGAGCAGTACTTC.

The chain has TRBV4-1 and TRBJ2-5, with 12 bases lining up with TRBD2. CDR3 length equals 17 residues. Germline CDR1 and CDR2: MGHRA and YSYEKL. Germline trimming cut 0 bases from V and 4 bases from J; bases unmatched to any gene: 6. The CDR3 sequence is CASSQDFASGGVETQYF. The CDR3, as DNA: TGCGCCAGCAGCCAAGATTTCGCTAGCGGGGGGGTAGAGACCCAGTACTTC.

V usage is TRBV19 and J usage is TRBJ2-6; D call uncertain. The germline gives CDR1 LNHDA, CDR2 SQIVND (reference sequence). Trimming cost V 3 bases and J 2 bases, with 11 bases left between them. This CDR3 comprises 16 residues. DNA for the CDR3: TGTGCCAGTAGTATCCTTCAAAAGCCTGGGGCCAACGTCCTGACTTTC. It yields the protein CASSILQKPGANVLTF.

The J gene is TRBJ1-5, the V gene TRBV28; TRBD1 is a possible D gene (5 bases). Trimming took 6 bases from V and 4 from J, leaving 16 bases between them. There are 15 residues in the CDR3. The V gene's germline CDR1 is MDHEN and CDR2 SYDVKM. CDR3 sequence reads: CASREAGTPNQPQHF. The CDR3 DNA sequence: TGTGCCAGCAGGGAGGCAGGGACTCCAAATCAGCCCCAGCATTTT.

The genes are TRBV2 and TRBJ2-7; 8 bases line up with TRBD2. With V trimmed by 3 bases and J by 1 base, 5 bases remained unmatched. CDR3 length: 15 residues. The germline CDR1 and CDR2 sequences are SNHLY and FYNNEI. This CDR3 reads CASSESAGVSYEQYF. The CDR3 DNA follows: TGTGCCAGCAGTGAGTCAGCGGGGGTTTCCTACGAGCAGTACTTC. The full variable domain, its missing parts supplied by reference TRBV2 and TRBJ2-7, is EPEVTQTPSHQVTQMGQEVILRCVPISNHLYFYWYRQILGQKVEFLVSFYNNEISEKSEIFDDQFSVERPDGSNFTLKIRSTKLEDSAMYFCASSESAGVSYEQYFGPGTRLTVT.

This chain links TRBV5-1 with TRBJ2-2; no clear D. From germline, CDR1 is SGHRS and CDR2 YFSETQ. The CDR3 length is 15 residues. The ends were cut back, 0 bases at V and 3 bases at J, with 9 bases in the middle. In nucleotides, the CDR3 is TGCGCCAGCAGCTTGGGGGCGCCGGACACCGGGGAGCTGTTTTTT. Protein sequence: CASSLGAPDTGELFF.

The chain employs TRBV7-9 and TRBJ1-4, with TRBD1 matching 8 bases. The CDR3 spans 15 residues. With V trimmed by 5 bases and J by 8 bases, 10 bases remained unmatched. Looked up from germline, CDR1 is SEHNR and CDR2 is FQNEAQ (reference sequence). The CDR3 bases are TGTGCCAGCAGCCCCTGGGGACAGGCGGGGGAAAAACTGTTTTTT. Translated: CASSPWGQAGEKLFF.

This chain connects TRBV13 to TRBJ1-2, with 11 bases lining up with TRBD1. The CDR3 sequence is 14 residues long. V shed 5 bases and J 4 bases; nucleotides not matched to a gene: 3. The germline gives CDR1 PRHDT, CDR2 FYEKMQ (reference sequence). This CDR3 reads CASSPGQGGYGYTF. The CDR3 nucleotides read TGTGCCAGCAGCCCGGGACAGGGGGGCTATGGCTACACCTTC.